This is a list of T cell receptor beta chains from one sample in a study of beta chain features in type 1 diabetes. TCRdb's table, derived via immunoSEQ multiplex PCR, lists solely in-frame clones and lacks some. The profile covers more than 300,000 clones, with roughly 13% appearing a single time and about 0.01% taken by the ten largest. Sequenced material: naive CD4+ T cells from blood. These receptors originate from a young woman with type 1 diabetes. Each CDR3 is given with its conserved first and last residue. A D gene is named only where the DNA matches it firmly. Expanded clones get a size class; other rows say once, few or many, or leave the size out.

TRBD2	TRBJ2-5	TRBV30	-	TGTGCCTGGAGTGTGGGGGGGAAAGAGACCCAGTACTTC	CAWSVGGKETQYF
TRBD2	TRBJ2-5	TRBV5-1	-	TGCGCCAGCAGCTCTCGGGAGGGAGGTCCGGAAGAGACCCAGTACTTC	CASSSREGGPEETQYF
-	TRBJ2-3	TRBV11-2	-	TGTGCCAGCACCCGAACAGCGGGGCCCGGGGGCCTGCAGTATTTT	CASTRTAGPGGLQYF
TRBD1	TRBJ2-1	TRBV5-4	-	TGTGCCAGCCTATCTCAGGGACAGCCCCATGGGGAGCAGTTCTTC	CASLSQGQPHGEQFF
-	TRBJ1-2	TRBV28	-	TGTGCCAGCAGTTTAGTATCAGGGCTCAACTATGGCTACACCTTC	CASSLVSGLNYGYTF
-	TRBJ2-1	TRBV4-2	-	TGTGCCAGCAGCCAAGAAGGGATCGGGAACCCACAGTTCTTC	CASSQEGIGNPQFF
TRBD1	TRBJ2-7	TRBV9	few	TGTGCCAGCAGCTCACGGGACAGGTCGTACGAGCAGTACTTC	CASSSRDRSYEQYF
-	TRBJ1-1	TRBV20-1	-	TGCAGTGCTAGTATCACTGAAGCTTTCTTT	CSASITEAFF
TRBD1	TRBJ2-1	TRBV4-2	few	TGTGCCAGCAGCCCTTACCGGACAGGAGGCTACAATGAGCAGTTCTTC	CASSPYRTGGYNEQFF
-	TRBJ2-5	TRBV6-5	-	TGTGCCAGCAGTACTCGGGCAGGGGTGGAGACCCAGTACTTC	CASSTRAGVETQYF
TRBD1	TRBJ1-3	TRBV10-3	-	TGTGCCATCAGCGGGACAGGTTCTGGAAACACCATATATTTT	CAISGTGSGNTIYF
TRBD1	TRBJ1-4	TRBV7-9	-	TGTGCCAGCAGCTCCCGGGACAGGGGAACTACTAATGAAAAACTGTTTTTT	CASSSRDRGTTNEKLFF
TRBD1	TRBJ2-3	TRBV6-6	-	TGTGCCAGCAGCCGACAGGGGACAGGGCAGTATTTT	CASSRQGTGQYF
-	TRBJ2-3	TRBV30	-	TGTGCCTGGAGTGTGCCGGGGATGGGCGCAGATACGCAGTATTTT	CAWSVPGMGADTQYF
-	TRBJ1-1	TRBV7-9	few	TGTGCCAGCAGCACGACAGCTCACGAAGCTTTCTTT	CASSTTAHEAFF
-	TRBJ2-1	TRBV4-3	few	TGCGCCAGCAGCCAAGATCGACCAGGGTACAATGAGCAGTTCTTC	CASSQDRPGYNEQFF
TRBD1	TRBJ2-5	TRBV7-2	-	TGTGCCAGCAGCTCAAGGACAGGGGGAGGAGAGACCCAGTACTTC	CASSSRTGGGETQYF
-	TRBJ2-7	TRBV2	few	TGTGCCAGCAGCTTTTCAGCGGAGCAGTACTTC	CASSFSAEQYF
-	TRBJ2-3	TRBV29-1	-	TGCAGCGTGGCGGGGAGCACAGATACGCAGTATTTT	CSVAGSTDTQYF
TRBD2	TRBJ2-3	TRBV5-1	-	TGCGCCAGCAGCTTGGGGAGCGGGACCCCAGATACGCAGTATTTT	CASSLGSGTPDTQYF
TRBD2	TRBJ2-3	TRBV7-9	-	TGTGCCAGCAGCTCGTCAACTAGCGGGAGGAGGTCTAGCACAGATACGCAGTATTTT	CASSSSTSGRRSSTDTQYF
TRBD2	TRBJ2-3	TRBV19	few	TGTGCCAGTAACCTAGCGGGAGGTGCTGATACGCAGTATTTT	CASNLAGGADTQYF
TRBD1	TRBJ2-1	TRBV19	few	TGTGCCAGTAGTATAGAGCAGGGGGCCTACAATGAGCAGTTCTTC	CASSIEQGAYNEQFF
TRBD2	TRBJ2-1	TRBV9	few	TGTGCCAGCAGCGTAGCCGCGGGAGGGGGCCCTGAGCAGTTCTTC	CASSVAAGGGPEQFF
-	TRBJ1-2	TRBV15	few	TGTGCCACCAGCAGGCGAGAAGACTATGGCTACACCTTC	CATSRREDYGYTF
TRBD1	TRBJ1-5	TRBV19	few	TGTGCCAGTAGTATCGGGACAGACCATCAGCCCCAGCATTTT	CASSIGTDHQPQHF
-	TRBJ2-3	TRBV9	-	TGTGCCAGCAGCCTCGGGGGCACAGATACGCAGTATTTT	CASSLGGTDTQYF
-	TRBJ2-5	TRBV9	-	TGTGCCAGCAGCGTAGCGGGAGTTCCCGGGGGGACCCAGTACTTC	CASSVAGVPGGTQYF
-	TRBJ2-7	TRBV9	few	TGTGCCAGCAGCGCCGGGGGAATGACAGCTTACGAGCAGTACTTC	CASSAGGMTAYEQYF
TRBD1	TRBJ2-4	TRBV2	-	TGTGCCAGCAGTTCACGGGACAGGTTTAACATTCAGTACTTC	CASSSRDRFNIQYF
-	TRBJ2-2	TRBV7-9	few	TGTGCCAGCAGCTCGGGGTTCGCGAACACCGGGGAGCTGTTTTTT	CASSSGFANTGELFF
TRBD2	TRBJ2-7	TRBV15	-	TGTGCCACCAGCAGAGAATCTAGCGGTACCTACGAGCAGTACTTC	CATSRESSGTYEQYF
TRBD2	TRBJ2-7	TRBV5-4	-	TGTGCCAGCAGCCCGGGAGGAACTTCCCCCTACGAGCAGTACTTC	CASSPGGTSPYEQYF
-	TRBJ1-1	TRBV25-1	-	TGTGCCAGCAGTGAACTGGGACAGAACACTGAAGCTTTCTTT	CASSELGQNTEAFF
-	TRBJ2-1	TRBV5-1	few	TGCGCCAGCAGCTTGGGGGCGAGCTACAATGAGCAGTTCTTC	CASSLGASYNEQFF
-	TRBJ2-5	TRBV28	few	TGTGCCAGCAACGGGCAAGAGACCCAGTACTTC	CASNGQETQYF
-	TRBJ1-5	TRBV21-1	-	TGTGCCAGCAGCAATATGAGTGGAGATCGGGGACAGGGGTTTTGGAGCAATCAGCCCCAGCATTTT	CASSNMSGDRGQGFWSNQPQHF
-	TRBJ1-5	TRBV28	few	TGTGCCAGCAGTACCTTTTGGGCAGAAATGGTGCAGCCCCAGCATTTT	CASSTFWAEMVQPQHF
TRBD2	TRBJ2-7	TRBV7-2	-	TGTGCCAGCAGCTTAGACAGCGGGGGGTCAGCCTACGAGCAGTACTTC	CASSLDSGGSAYEQYF
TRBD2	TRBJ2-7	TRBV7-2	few	TGTGCCAGCAGCTCTGGGACTAGCGGGAGGGTCCACGAGCAGTACTTC	CASSSGTSGRVHEQYF
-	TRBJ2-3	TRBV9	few	TGTGCCAGCAGCGTCCGGGGAGGTACAGATACGCAGTATTTT	CASSVRGGTDTQYF
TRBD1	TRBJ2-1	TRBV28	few	TGTGCCAGCAGCGGGTGGGGACAGGCTCCAAATGAGCAGTTCTTC	CASSGWGQAPNEQFF
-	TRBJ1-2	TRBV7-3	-	TGTGCCAGCAGCGAGTCAGGGAGGTCGTATCATGGCTACACCTTC	CASSESGRSYHGYTF
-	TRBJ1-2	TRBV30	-	TGTGCCTGGAGTACTCCCGCTTACTATGGCTACACCTTC	CAWSTPAYYGYTF
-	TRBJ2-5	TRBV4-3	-	TGCGCCAGCAGCGCCGGGATCACAGCCCAAGAGACCCAGTACTTC	CASSAGITAQETQYF
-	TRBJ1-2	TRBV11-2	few	TGTGCCAGCAGCCCTTCCGTTTCCGGCAGGATGCCATCCTATGGCTACACCTTC	CASSPSVSGRMPSYGYTF
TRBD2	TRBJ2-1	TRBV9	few	TGTGCCAGCAGCCCTCTGACTAGCGGGGTGGGTGAGCAGTTCTTC	CASSPLTSGVGEQFF
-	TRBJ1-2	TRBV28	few	TGTGCCAGCAGCCACGAAGCGACTACCTTC	CASSHEATTF